These 6 T cell receptor beta chains were all obtained from the same sample, sequenced in a study of Ad26.COV2.S vaccination and SARS-CoV-2 variants (dated by TCRdb to the early 2020s). Preparation of the library involved the immunoSEQ multiplex PCR assay. TCRdb took over this immuneACCESS table, retaining in-frame rearrangements with V and J assigned. Such tables are incomplete; in checked studies, under half of the missing clones stem from an unresolved V gene, and the remainder is unexplained. The sample yields 200,000 to 300,000 clones; over 75% were counted once. The ten top clones hold roughly a tenth of the sample. Per the publication, the treatment or condition label means: 15 to 20 received Ad26.COV2.S at low or high dose, single or two shots; 5 received placebo; per-sample allocation not given. Repertoires of vaccine and placebo recipients were sequenced from samples collected on day 63 after the first injection.

The sequencing here drew on peripheral blood, taken in a trial of Ad26.COV2.S vaccine versus placebo. These receptors were collected from a person between 18 and 65 years old who received the Ad26.COV2.S COVID-19 vaccine or a placebo.

V gene TRBV6-6 combines with J gene TRBJ2-2; TRBD1 matches at 9 bases. The CDR3 is 16 residues long. Germline V gene data show CDR1 as MNHNY and CDR2 as SVGAGI (reference sequence). Trimming removed 6 bases from V and 4 bases from J; junction bases left unmatched: 9. CDR3 loop: CASRKAGTGSTGELFF. The CDR3 coding sequence is TGTGCCAGCAGAAAAGCCGGGACAGGGAGCACCGGGGAGCTGTTTTTT.

J is TRBJ1-5 and V is TRBV11-2; 8 bases match TRBD1. The CDR3 contains 17 residues. J was trimmed by 0 bases and V by 1 base; bases with no gene match: 5. The germline V gene encodes CDR1 SGHAT and CDR2 FQNNGV. CDR3 protein: CASSLGGTGYSNQPQHF. The DNA of the CDR3 is TGTGCCAGCAGCTTAGGGGGGACAGGATATAGCAATCAGCCCCAGCATTTT.

The chain is built from TRBV28 and TRBJ1-1, with unresolved D. The germline V gene encodes CDR1 MDHEN and CDR2 SYDVKM. V was clipped by 6 bases and J by 3 bases, with 14 bases between them. The CDR3 has 14 residues. CDR3 nucleotide sequence: TGTGCCAGCAGACGTGCGGTGGGCCACACTGAAGCTTTCTTT. Its protein is CASRRAVGHTEAFF.

This chain links TRBV7-2 with TRBJ1-2; no reliable D call. Trimming took 5 bases from V and 0 from J, leaving 10 bases between them. This CDR3 contains 14 residues. Germline lookup yields CDR1 SGHTA and CDR2 FQGNSA. The CDR3 region has the DNA TGTGCCAGCAGCCCCCTTTCATCTAACTATGGCTACACCTTC. Protein product: CASSPLSSNYGYTF.

J is TRBJ1-4 and V is TRBV7-6; D unclear. Trimming cost V 2 bases and J 1 base, with 11 bases left between them. CDR3 size: 16 residues. The germline V gene encodes CDR1 SGHVS and CDR2 FNYEAQ. The CDR3 region is CASSLSPGGTNEKLFF. The CDR3 DNA follows: TGTGCCAGCAGCTTATCGCCTGGAGGAACTAATGAAAAACTGTTTTTT.

J is TRBJ2-2 and V is TRBV7-8; TRBD2 matches 7 bases. J lost 0 bases, V lost 2 bases, and 6 bases had no gene match. Germline-derived CDR1 and CDR2 are SGHVS and FQNEAQ. The CDR3 extends over 17 amino acids. CDR3 DNA: TGTGCCAGCAGCTTAATCAGGAGCGGGACGAACACCGGGGAGCTGTTTTTT. This codes for CASSLIRSGTNTGELFF.